This T cell receptor beta chain was recovered during a study of human T cells and chemical hapten exposure. The table lists this clonotype with a few counts. Stated time point: healthy volunteer bleed at 6 weeks. Unfractionated whole blood was the source of the extracted total RNA. TCRdb redid the calling of the RACE reads with MiXCR, one entry per CDR3 protein. Of about 70,000 distinct CDR3 sequences in the sample, approximately 6.1% are singletons; the top ten hold around 3.6%. The germline V and J ends were trimmed by 1 base and 8 bases, with 5 bases remaining between them. This CDR3 comprises 11 residues.

What was sequenced was whole blood. J is TRBJ1-2 and V is TRBV12-3 or TRBV12-4, with no clear D. The TCR originated in a female donor in good health. Some clones in this sample may be carry-over from other donors' samples. CDR3 region: CASSLGTGYTF. The DNA for the CDR3 is TGTGCCAGCAGTTTAGGAACAGGCTACACCTTC.